Sequencing of this T cell receptor (beta chain) was carried out in a study of human T cells and chemical hapten exposure. Each CDR3 protein gets one entry after TCRdb re-called the RACE reads with MiXCR. This sample carries some 71,000 distinct CDR3 sequences, approximately 10% of them seen once, and the ten largest clones take roughly 6.8%. This clonotype appeared many times. The antigen is not known. Time point in this sample: patch test 2, 6 weeks after DPC sensitization. Treatment noted: therapeutic diphenylcyclopropenone sensitization with weekly scalp DPC. Study findings and constraints: Unchanged with DPC sensitization were TCRs above 1 in 1000 frequency.

The receptor was isolated from a woman between 45 and 60 years old with alopecia areata. Some clones in this sample may be carry-over from other donors' samples. Sequenced here: whole blood, sampled in connection with sensitization to the hapten diphenylcyclopropenone (DPC).

This chain's CDR3 is CSARDGLAESSYEQYF. The CDR3 coding sequence is TGCAGTGCTAGAGATGGACTAGCGGAGAGCTCCTACGAGCAGTACTTC. The rearrangement joins TRBV20-1 to TRBJ2-7; 10 nucleotides line up with TRBD2. Trimming at V came to 0 bases and at J to 0 bases, leaving 5 bases not matched to a gene. CDR3 length: 16 residues. Germline lookup yields CDR1 DFQATT and CDR2 SNEGSKA (reference sequence).